This T cell receptor (beta chain) is from a study of OX40 agonist ivuxolimab in advanced cancers. Study-wide context: A male proportion of more than 75% was recorded, with mean age around 62 years and range about 20 to 85. Partial responses occurred in Three dose-escalation patients, one with hepatocellular carcinoma and two with cutaneous melanoma. General study points: Some nonresponders likewise displayed low normalized T-cell clonal expansion.

Blood samples were obtained at baseline, cycle 4 day 1, and cycle 7 day 1. This CDR3 has 14 residues. Germline V gene sequence: CDR1 SGHNT, CDR2 YYREEE (reference sequence). V was trimmed by 2 bases and J by 0 bases, leaving 9 bases between them. As to this clone: What it binds is not known.

Assay used: immunoSEQ multiplex PCR; TCRdb lists only in-frame clones, some missing. Counted here are some 81,000 clones, roughly 84% occurring once; the ten biggest clones make up 6.2%. This receptor was identified in an adult with an advanced solid tumor such as melanoma, head and neck, liver or kidney cancer. The chain joins TRBV5-4 to TRBJ2-7; D might be TRBD1 (5 bases). Sequencing was performed on CD4+ or CD8+ T cells sorted from blood, taken in a trial of the OX40 agonist ivuxolimab. The CDR3 region is CASSFRGSSYEQYF. The CDR3, as DNA: TGTGCCAGCAGCTTTAGGGGTTCCTCCTACGAGCAGTACTTC.